The rows below give T cell receptor beta chains drawn from one sample of a study of T cell changes during pregnancy in multiple sclerosis. TCRdb keeps only in-frame clones here, not all; method: immunoSEQ multiplex PCR. The sample records fewer than 55,000 clones, around 93% being singletons. The sequenced sample was peripheral blood, obtained after pregnancy. The receptors originated from a female donor with multiple sclerosis, enrolled in a pregnancy study. The CDR3 runs from the conserved cysteine through the conserved F or W. Each record gives: V gene, J gene, CDR3 protein.

v_call: TRBV9
j_call: TRBJ2-2
cdr3_aa: CASSQDRIGTGELFF

v_call: TRBV5-4
j_call: TRBJ2-3
cdr3_aa: CASSLGLAGSRTDTQYF

v_call: TRBV6-6
j_call: TRBJ2-2
cdr3_aa: CASSGTGDTGELFF

v_call: TRBV4-1
j_call: TRBJ2-2
cdr3_aa: CASSQDGIGGNTGELFF

v_call: TRBV2
j_call: TRBJ2-5
cdr3_aa: CASTTSGGLVQETQYF

v_call: TRBV21-1
j_call: TRBJ2-5
cdr3_aa: CASSKGKRGLAEYQETQYF

v_call: TRBV5-1
j_call: TRBJ2-7
cdr3_aa: CASSFTGTGGSEQYF

v_call: TRBV19
j_call: TRBJ2-1
cdr3_aa: CASNPGGPNEQFF

v_call: TRBV7-3
j_call: TRBJ2-1
cdr3_aa: CASSPLVGTSAHEQFF

v_call: TRBV28
j_call: TRBJ2-5
cdr3_aa: CASRGQLETQYF

v_call: TRBV9
j_call: TRBJ2-7
cdr3_aa: CASSPPDSFSYEQYF

v_call: TRBV6-5
j_call: TRBJ1-1
cdr3_aa: CASRGGQATEAFF

v_call: TRBV5-1
j_call: TRBJ1-2
cdr3_aa: CASSFADTRNGYTF

v_call: TRBV9
j_call: TRBJ2-3
cdr3_aa: CASSTLGLGDTQYF

v_call: TRBV19
j_call: TRBJ1-5
cdr3_aa: CASIGQGNQPQHF

v_call: TRBV4-1
j_call: TRBJ2-7
cdr3_aa: CASSQDYDSSYEQYF

v_call: TRBV5-5
j_call: TRBJ2-1
cdr3_aa: CASSLIPLAGGRSYNEQFF